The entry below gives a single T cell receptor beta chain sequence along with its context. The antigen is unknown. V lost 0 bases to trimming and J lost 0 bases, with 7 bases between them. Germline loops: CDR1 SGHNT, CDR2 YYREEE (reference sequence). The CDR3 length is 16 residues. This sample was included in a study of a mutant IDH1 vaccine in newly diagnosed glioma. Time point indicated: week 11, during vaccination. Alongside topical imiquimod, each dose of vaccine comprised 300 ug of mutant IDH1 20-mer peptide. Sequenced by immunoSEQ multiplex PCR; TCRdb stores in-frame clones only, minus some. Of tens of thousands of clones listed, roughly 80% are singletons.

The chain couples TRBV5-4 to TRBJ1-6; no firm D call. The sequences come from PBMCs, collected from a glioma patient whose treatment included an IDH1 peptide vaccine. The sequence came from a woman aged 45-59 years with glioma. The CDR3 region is CASSLGGNSYNSPLHF. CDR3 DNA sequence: TGTGCCAGCAGCTTGGGAGGGAACTCCTATAATTCACCCCTCCACTTT.